Listed here are 25 T cell receptor beta chains from one sample, sequenced in a study of regulatory T cells in long-lasting Graves disease. According to the study, TCR beta libraries were built with iRepertoire HTBI primers and CDR3-region Arm-PCR. From the multiplex PCR reads, TCRdb called clonotypes with MiXCR, one entry per CDR3 protein. The sample yields about 470,000 distinct CDR3 sequences, about 22% seen once. The time point was: persistent/refractory GD, antithyroid drugs over 5 years with positive TRAb. The TCR library was made from RNA that had been extracted from PBMCs in TRIzol. The sequenced sample was peripheral blood mononuclear cells (PBMCs), obtained when the disease was refractory, from a patient treated with antithyroid drugs. The receptors derive from a female donor with Graves disease.

The V gene is TRBV20-1, the J gene TRBJ2-7, with 7 bases fitting TRBD1. The CDR3 totals 13 residues. Germline trimming cut 1 base from V and 3 bases from J; bases unmatched to any gene: 3. Germline lookup yields CDR1 DFQATT and CDR2 SNEGSKA (reference sequence). CDR3 loop: CSARAPGGYEQYF. The CDR3 bases are TGCAGTGCTAGAGCCCCAGGGGGCTACGAGCAGTACTTC.

This clonotype has ten or more counts. V and J are TRBV28 and TRBJ2-2; 10 bases fit TRBD2. The CDR3 has 17 residues. From germline, CDR1 is MDHEN and CDR2 SYDVKM. Trimming removed 4 bases from V and 2 bases from J; junction bases left unmatched: 7. CDR3 in DNA: TGTGCCAGCAGTTCAATCGGGACTAGCGCCAACACCGGGGAGCTGTTTTTT. Amino acid sequence: CASSSIGTSANTGELFF.

The chain combines TRBV7-9 with TRBJ2-3; D perhaps matches TRBD2 (5 bases). This CDR3 comprises 14 residues. Germline V lookup: CDR1 SEHNR, CDR2 FQNEAQ (reference sequence). V was pared by 2 bases and J by 3 bases, with 9 bases between. This CDR3 reads CASSLLGSTDTQYF. DNA of the CDR3: TGTGCCAGCAGCTTATTGGGGAGTACAGATACGCAGTATTTT.

The chain carries TRBV6-2 or TRBV6-3 and TRBJ1-2; 12 nucleotides agree with TRBD1. The CDR3 spans 15 residues. Germline trimming cut 5 bases from V and 7 bases from J; bases unmatched to any gene: 8. Germline values: CDR1 MNHEY, CDR2 SVGEGT. Here the CDR3 DNA reads TGTGCCAGCAGTGACGGGACAGGGGGCGAGGGTGGCTACACCTTC. This gives the protein CASSDGTGGEGGYTF.

The rearrangement uses TRBV4-3 and TRBJ2-7, with TRBD1 as a possible D gene (5 bases). This CDR3 spans 15 amino acids. V was pared by 0 bases and J by 3 bases, with 12 bases between. Germline-derived CDR1 and CDR2 are LGHNA and YSLEER. The CDR3 DNA is TGCGCCAGCAGCCAAGATCGTGGAGACAGCTACGAGCAGTACTTC. Its translation: CASSQDRGDSYEQYF.

This clonotype was seen more than once but under ten times. The rearrangement links TRBV28 to TRBJ2-3; D not certain. Germline CDR1 and CDR2: MDHEN and SYDVKM. Trimming left V 6 bases short and J 1 base short, with 14 bases between. The CDR3 extends over 15 amino acids. The CDR3 coding sequence is TGTGCCAGCAGACTCCGGGCCCGGGGCACAGATACGCAGTATTTT. It translates to CASRLRARGTDTQYF.

The chain is built from TRBV6-1 and TRBJ2-6, with 9 nucleotides matching TRBD1. Losses at the gene ends were 6 bases for V and 1 base for J; bases not matched to a gene: 10. The CDR3 is 18 residues long. The germline gives CDR1 MNHNS, CDR2 SASEGT. CDR3 region: CASREQTGGASGANVLTF. CDR3 bases: TGTGCCAGCAGGGAACAAACAGGGGGCGCTTCTGGGGCCAACGTCCTGACTTTC.

This clonotype has a count of ten or more. V is TRBV20-1 and J is TRBJ1-1, with 9 bases fitting TRBD1. CDR1 is DFQATT and CDR2 is SNEGSKA in the germline V gene (reference sequence). J was trimmed by 1 base and V by 6 bases; bases with no gene match: 3. The CDR3 consists of 13 residues. Written as DNA, the CDR3 is TGCAGTGCCCAGACAGGGGGGAACACTGAAGCTTTCTTT. Translation gives CSAQTGGNTEAFF.

CDR3 coding DNA: TGCGCCAGCAGTAGTCACCGAGTAGTCTCTGGAAACACCATATATTTT. Its translation is CASSSHRVVSGNTIYF. The chain joins TRBV4-1 to TRBJ1-3; D gene ambiguous. Per germline, CDR1 MGHRA and CDR2 YSYEKL. This CDR3 is built from 16 residues. Trimming removed 6 bases from V and 0 bases from J, with 15 bases in between.

Only a few counts were recorded for this clonotype. A junction boundary mismatches the germline segment, possibly from a read error. The chain employs TRBV30 and TRBJ1-2, with D perhaps TRBD1 (5 bases). The CDR3 covers 11 residues. Per germline, CDR1 GTSNPN and CDR2 SVGIG (reference sequence). CDR3 loop: CAWVTGHSNFF. As DNA, the CDR3 is TGTGCCTGGGTGACGGGGCACAGCAACTTCTTC.

This clonotype occurred many times. The V call is TRBV28, the J call TRBJ1-5; TRBD1 matches at 7 bases. This CDR3 is 16 amino acids long. CDR1 is MDHEN, CDR2 SYDVKM, per germline. The J segment lost 0 bases and the V segment lost 6 bases, leaving 8 bases of the junction unmatched. CDR3 nucleotide sequence: TGTGCCAGCAGGGGGGACAGTTCTTATAGCAATCAGCCCCAGCATTTT. Protein product: CASRGDSSYSNQPQHF.

The table lists this clonotype with many counts. The chain is built from TRBV12-3 or TRBV12-4 and TRBJ2-7; D might be TRBD1 or TRBD2, each matching 6 bases. This CDR3 has 13 amino acids. V dropped 8 bases and J dropped 7 bases, with 18 bases sitting between them. The CDR3 DNA is TGTGCCAGCGGGGAGAGGGGGGATGGAGAGCAGTACTTC. This encodes CASGERGDGEQYF.

The sample holds many counts of this clonotype. This chain connects TRBV12-3 or TRBV12-4 to TRBJ1-1; TRBD1 might be the D (5 bases). This CDR3 comprises 14 residues. Between the trimmed V and J ends, which lost 5 bases and 1 base, there was a span of 11 bases. DNA for the CDR3: TGTGCCAGCAGTCCCGGGACGGCGAACACTGAAGCTTTCTTT. The encoded protein is CASSPGTANTEAFF.

This clonotype occurred a few times. This chain connects TRBV12-3 or TRBV12-4 to TRBJ2-7; TRBD2 matches at 7 bases. The trim removed 2 bases at V and 7 bases at J, leaving 8 bases unmatched. This CDR3 region has 14 residues. CDR3 region: CASSLSSGSREQYF. CDR3 coding DNA: TGTGCCAGCAGTTTAAGTAGCGGGTCTCGAGAGCAGTACTTC.

The V call is TRBV7-9, the J call TRBJ1-2, with D tentatively TRBD1 (5 bases). Trimming removed 5 bases from V and 2 bases from J, with 12 bases in between. The CDR3 covers 14 residues. Per germline, CDR1 SEHNR and CDR2 FQNEAQ (reference sequence). The CDR3 region is CASSRQSANYGYTF. CDR3 bases: TGTGCCAGCAGCCGACAGAGCGCGAACTATGGCTACACCTTC.

The chain carries TRBV20-1 and TRBJ2-7, with D uncertain. CDR1 is DFQATT, CDR2 SNEGSKA, per germline (reference sequence). The CDR3 length is 14 residues. Trimming took 5 bases from V and 0 from J, leaving 14 bases between them. This chain's CDR3 is CSAETKTHSYEQYF. In DNA form, the CDR3 reads TGCAGTGCTGAAACCAAGACTCACTCCTACGAGCAGTACTTC.

This clonotype was found many times. This sequence joins TRBV7-9 and TRBJ2-5; TRBD2 matches at 9 bases. CDR1 is SEHNR, CDR2 FQNEAQ, per germline (reference sequence). There are 14 residues in the CDR3. J was trimmed by 5 bases and V by 3 bases; bases with no gene match: 4. This CDR3 is CASSFLAGGETQYF. CDR3 coding DNA: TGTGCCAGCAGCTTCTTGGCGGGAGGGGAGACCCAGTACTTC.

V gene TRBV19 combines with J gene TRBJ2-7; the match to TRBD1 covers 9 bases. The germline gives CDR1 LNHDA, CDR2 SQIVND (reference sequence). This CDR3 is built from 15 residues. The V segment lost 4 bases and the J segment 3 bases; nucleotides outside the gene matches: 7. The chain's CDR3 is CASSTRRDRDYEQYF. In nucleotides, the CDR3 is TGTGCCAGTAGTACACGCCGGGACAGGGACTACGAGCAGTACTTC.

J is TRBJ1-6 and V is TRBV3-1; a possible D gene is TRBD1 (6 bases). Germline values: CDR1 LGHDT, CDR2 YNNKEL (reference sequence). The V end was cut by 0 bases, the J end by 10 bases, with 16 bases between. The CDR3 sequence is 16 residues long. CDR3 amino acids: CASSQEWVQGKSPLHF. CDR3 sequence (DNA): TGTGCCAGCAGCCAAGAGTGGGTGCAGGGGAAATCACCCCTCCACTTT.

This clonotype was seen ten or more times. V usage is TRBV11-2 and J usage is TRBJ1-2; D perhaps matches TRBD1 (6 bases). V was clipped by 5 bases and J by 3 bases, with 13 bases between them. CDR3 length: 14 amino acids. Per the germline V gene, CDR1 is SGHAT and CDR2 is FQNNGV. Here the CDR3 reads CASSVGQSYYGYTF. CDR3 bases: TGTGCCAGCAGCGTCGGACAGTCCTACTATGGCTACACCTTC.

This sequence joins TRBV7-9 and TRBJ2-3, with D possibly being TRBD2 (5 bases). Germline V gene sequence: CDR1 SEHNR, CDR2 FQNEAQ (reference sequence). This CDR3 comprises 14 residues. The V end lost 4 bases, the J end lost 6 bases, and 14 bases lay between the germline ends. CDR3 amino acids: CASSSGRSADTQYF. CDR3 sequence (DNA): TGTGCCAGCAGCTCCGGACGTAGCGCGGATACGCAGTATTTT.

The chain has TRBV7-9 and TRBJ1-5; 7 nucleotides align to TRBD1. The CDR3 totals 14 residues. CDR1 is SEHNR and CDR2 is FQNEAQ in the germline V gene (reference sequence). V lost 5 bases to trimming and J lost 7 bases; unmatched junction nucleotides: 8. The CDR3 loop reads CASSPEGAGQPQHF. The CDR3 coding sequence is TGTGCCAGCAGCCCAGAGGGGGCGGGGCAGCCCCAGCATTTT.

This clonotype occurred many times. This chain joins TRBV2 and TRBJ1-2; 9 bases agree with TRBD1. The V and J ends lost 2 bases and 2 bases, in that order; junction bases with no gene match: 3. The CDR3 extends over 15 amino acids. Germline loops: CDR1 SNHLY, CDR2 FYNNEI. The CDR3 DNA reads as TGTGCCAGCAGTGAACTTGGACAGGGGAACTATGGCTACACCTTC. The encoded protein is CASSELGQGNYGYTF.

This clonotype occurred a few times. The chain carries TRBV6-2 or TRBV6-3 and TRBJ2-5, with D unclear. Germline assignment: CDR1 MNHEY and CDR2 SVGEGT. This CDR3 contains 14 residues. The V and J ends lost 2 bases and 1 base respectively, with 8 bases between them. CDR3 amino acids: CASSYVGFQETQYF. The DNA of the CDR3 is TGTGCCAGCAGTTACGTGGGCTTCCAAGAGACCCAGTACTTC.

The chain employs TRBV19 and TRBJ1-5; the D is unclear. Trimming took off 4 bases at V and 5 bases at J, with 15 bases between the two ends. This CDR3 spans 15 amino acids. CDR1 and CDR2 from the germline V gene are LNHDA and SQIVND (reference sequence). CDR3 bases: TGTGCCAGTAGTACGACCTCAGGACTAGATCAGCCCCAGCATTTT. It translates to CASSTTSGLDQPQHF. The variable domain in full, with the rest retrieved from reference TRBV19 and TRBJ1-5, is DGGITQSPKYLFRKEGQNVTLSCEQNLNHDAMYWYRQDPGQGLRLIYYSQIVNDFQKGDIAEGYSVSREKKESFPLTVTSAQKNPTAFYLCASSTTSGLDQPQHFGDGTRLSIL.